The T cell receptor beta chain described here comes from a study of T cell clonality in common variable immunodeficiency. Findings of the study overall: CVID subjects shared fewer TCRbeta clones than healthy controls did.

At least ten counts were recorded for this clone. Its antigen is not known. The sequence runs out 3 residues before the end of the CDR3; the remainder is reconstructed from the germline J gene. The data were produced by immunoSEQ multiplex PCR, yet TCRdb's version contains in-frame clones alone and is incomplete. The sample contains some 60,000 clones, none of them singletons. The CDR3 has 16 amino acids. V shed 0 bases and J 5 bases; nucleotides not matched to a gene: 7. The germline V gene encodes CDR1 SGHNT and CDR2 YYREEE (reference sequence). The sample was peripheral blood mononuclear cells. The receptor's source is a person between 18 and 69 years old in good health. The V and J genes are TRBV5-4 and TRBJ2-3; 9 nucleotides align to TRBD2. CDR3 sequence: CASSLEVAGARDTQYF. Partial CDR3 DNA: TGTGCCAGCAGCTTGGAAGTAGCGGGAGCCAGAGATACG.